This T cell receptor beta chain comes out of a study of metastatic and nonmetastatic thyroid tumors. Study-wide context: Blood and tumor or nodule tissue repertoires from malignant and benign thyroid patients were compared.

This clone was seen repeatedly, ten times or more. In the authors' methods: Across clinicopathological groups, CDR3 differences served as the basis for building a distant-metastasis classifier for papillary thyroid cancer. From the PCR reads, TCRdb re-called clones with MiXCR. The V and J calls reflect TCRdb's pipeline rather than the authors' work. The sample has 30,000 to 45,000 clones, less than 25% seen once; the top ten hold around 15%. None of the patients had undergone any treatment ahead of thyroid surgery. Deletions cut 0 bases from V and 1 base from J, with 17 bases between. The CDR3 loop spans 18 amino acids. Per the germline V gene, CDR1 is LGHDT and CDR2 is YNNKEL (reference sequence).

This TCR came from a female donor with papillary thyroid cancer or a benign thyroid nodule (not recorded which). Some clones in this sample may be carry-over from other donors' samples. The source material was blood. This chain links TRBV3-1 with TRBJ2-3, with D maybe TRBD2 (6 bases). Written as DNA, the CDR3 is TGTGCCAGCAGCCAAGATCTCGGGGGAAGGGTCGGCACAGATACGCAGTATTTT. Protein: CASSQDLGGRVGTDTQYF.